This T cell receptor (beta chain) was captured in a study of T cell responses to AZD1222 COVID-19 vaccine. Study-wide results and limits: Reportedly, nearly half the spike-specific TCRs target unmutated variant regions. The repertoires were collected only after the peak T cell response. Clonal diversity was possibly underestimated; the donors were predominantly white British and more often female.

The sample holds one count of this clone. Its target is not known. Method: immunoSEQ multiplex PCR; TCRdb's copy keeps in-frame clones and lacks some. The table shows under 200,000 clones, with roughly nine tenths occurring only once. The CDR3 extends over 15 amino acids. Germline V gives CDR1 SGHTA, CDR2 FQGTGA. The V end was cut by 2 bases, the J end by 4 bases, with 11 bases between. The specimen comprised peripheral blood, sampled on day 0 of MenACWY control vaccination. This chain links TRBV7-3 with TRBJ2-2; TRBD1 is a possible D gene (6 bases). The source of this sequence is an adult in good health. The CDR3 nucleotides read TGTGCCAGCAGCTTACTCAGGGGCCTCACCGGGGAGCTGTTTTTT. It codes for CASSLLRGLTGELFF.